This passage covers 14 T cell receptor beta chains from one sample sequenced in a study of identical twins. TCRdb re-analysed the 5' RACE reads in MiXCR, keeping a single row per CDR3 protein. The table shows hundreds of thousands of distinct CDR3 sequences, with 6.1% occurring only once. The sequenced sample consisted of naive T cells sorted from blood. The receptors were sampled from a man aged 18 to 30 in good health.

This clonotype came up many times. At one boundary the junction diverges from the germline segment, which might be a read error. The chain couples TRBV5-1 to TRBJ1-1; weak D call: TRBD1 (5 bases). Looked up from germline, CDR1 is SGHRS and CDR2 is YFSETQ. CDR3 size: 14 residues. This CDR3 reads CASSLTGEGTEAFF. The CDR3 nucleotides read TGTGCCAGCAGTTTAACGGGGGAAGGCACTGAAGCTTTCTTT.

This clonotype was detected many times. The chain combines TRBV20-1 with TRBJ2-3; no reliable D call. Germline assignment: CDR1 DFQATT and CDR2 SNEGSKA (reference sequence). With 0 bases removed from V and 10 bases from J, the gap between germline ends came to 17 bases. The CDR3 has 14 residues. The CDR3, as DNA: TGCAGTGCTAGAGATTTCGGCGATCACGCTCCGCAGTATTTT. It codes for CSARDFGDHAPQYF.

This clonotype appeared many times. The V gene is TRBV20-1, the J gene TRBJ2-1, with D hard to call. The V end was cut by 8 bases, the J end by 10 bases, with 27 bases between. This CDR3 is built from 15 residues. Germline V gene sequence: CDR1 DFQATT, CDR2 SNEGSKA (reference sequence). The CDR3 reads CSTPLTPVFGGEQFF. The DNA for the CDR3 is TGCAGTACCCCCTTGACGCCGGTTTTCGGTGGAGAGCAGTTCTTC.

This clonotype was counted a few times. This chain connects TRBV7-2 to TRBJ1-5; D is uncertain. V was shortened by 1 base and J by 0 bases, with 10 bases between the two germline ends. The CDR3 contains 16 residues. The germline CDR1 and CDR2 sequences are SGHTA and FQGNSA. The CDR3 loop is CASSLVGQNSNQPQHF. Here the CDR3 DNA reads TGTGCCAGCAGCTTAGTAGGGCAGAATAGCAATCAGCCCCAGCATTTT.

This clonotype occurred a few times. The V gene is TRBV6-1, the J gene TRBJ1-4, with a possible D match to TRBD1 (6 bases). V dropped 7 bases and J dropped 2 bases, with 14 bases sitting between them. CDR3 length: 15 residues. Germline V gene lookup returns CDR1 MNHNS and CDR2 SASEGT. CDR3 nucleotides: TGTGCCAGCAAAGGGGGTATAATGACTAATGAAAAACTGTTTTTT. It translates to CASKGGIMTNEKLFF.

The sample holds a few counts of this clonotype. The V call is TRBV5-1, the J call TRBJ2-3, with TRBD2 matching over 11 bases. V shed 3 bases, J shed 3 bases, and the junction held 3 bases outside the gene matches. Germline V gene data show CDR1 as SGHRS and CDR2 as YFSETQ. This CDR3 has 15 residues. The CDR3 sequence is CASSSGLAATDTQYF. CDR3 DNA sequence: TGCGCCAGCAGCTCGGGACTAGCGGCGACAGATACGCAGTATTTT.

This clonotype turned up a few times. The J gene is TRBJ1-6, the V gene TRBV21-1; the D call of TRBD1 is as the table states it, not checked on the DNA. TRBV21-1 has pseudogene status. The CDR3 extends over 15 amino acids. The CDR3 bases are TGTGCCAGTACCCCTTTGGACAGCTATAATTCACCCCTCCACTTT. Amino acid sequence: CASTPLDSYNSPLHF.

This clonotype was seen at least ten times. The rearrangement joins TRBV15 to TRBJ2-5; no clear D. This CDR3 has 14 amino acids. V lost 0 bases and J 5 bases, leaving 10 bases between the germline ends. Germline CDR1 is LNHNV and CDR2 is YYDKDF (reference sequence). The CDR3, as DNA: TGTGCCACCAGCAGAGATCCCTTCACGGAGACCCAGTACTTC. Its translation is CATSRDPFTETQYF.

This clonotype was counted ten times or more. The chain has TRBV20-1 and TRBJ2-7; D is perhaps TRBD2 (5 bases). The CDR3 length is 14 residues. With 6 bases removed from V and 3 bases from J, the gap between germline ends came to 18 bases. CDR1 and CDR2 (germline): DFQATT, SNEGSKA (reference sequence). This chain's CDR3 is CSAPPGGPYYEQYF. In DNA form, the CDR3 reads TGCAGTGCCCCTCCCGGCGGGCCTTACTACGAGCAGTACTTC.

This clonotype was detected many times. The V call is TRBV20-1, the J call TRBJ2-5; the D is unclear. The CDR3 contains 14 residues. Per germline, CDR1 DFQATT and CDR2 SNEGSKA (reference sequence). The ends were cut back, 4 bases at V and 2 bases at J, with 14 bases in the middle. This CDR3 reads CSATPIVGQETQYF. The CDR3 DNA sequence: TGCAGTGCTACCCCGATTGTAGGACAAGAGACCCAGTACTTC.

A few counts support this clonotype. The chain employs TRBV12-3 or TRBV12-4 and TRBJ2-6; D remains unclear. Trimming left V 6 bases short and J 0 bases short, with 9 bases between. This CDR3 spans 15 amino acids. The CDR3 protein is CASRASGSGANVLTF. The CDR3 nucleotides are TGTGCCAGCAGAGCGTCGGGCTCTGGGGCCAACGTCCTGACTTTC.

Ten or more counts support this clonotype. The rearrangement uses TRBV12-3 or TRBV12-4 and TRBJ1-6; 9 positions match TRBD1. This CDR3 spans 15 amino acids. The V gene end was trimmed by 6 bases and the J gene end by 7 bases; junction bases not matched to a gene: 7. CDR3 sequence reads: CASRAHGQGNSPLHF. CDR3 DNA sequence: TGTGCCAGCAGGGCCCATGGACAGGGGAATTCACCCCTCCACTTT.

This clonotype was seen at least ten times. The CDR3 DNA sequence: TGCAGTGCTAGAGATCATCGGGAGCCAGCCAAAAACATTCAGTACTTC. This gives the protein CSARDHREPAKNIQYF. The V gene is TRBV20-1, the J gene TRBJ2-4; D is possibly TRBD2 (6 bases). Germline V gene data show CDR1 as DFQATT and CDR2 as SNEGSKA (reference sequence). The CDR3 has 16 residues. Deletions cut 0 bases from V and 0 bases from J, with 12 bases between.

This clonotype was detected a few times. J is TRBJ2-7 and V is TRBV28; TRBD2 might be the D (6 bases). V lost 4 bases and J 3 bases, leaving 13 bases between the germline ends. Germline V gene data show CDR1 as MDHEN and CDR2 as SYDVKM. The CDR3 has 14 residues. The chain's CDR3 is CASSSGTLYYEQYF. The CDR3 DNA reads TGTGCCAGCAGTTCGGGGACTCTGTACTACGAGCAGTACTTC.